A single sample gave rise to the 29 T cell receptor beta chains below, sequenced in a study of cytomegalovirus exposure and HLA in healthy donors. Researchers ran the PCR with 60 Vbeta and 13 Jbeta primers. Produced via immunoSEQ multiplex PCR; TCRdb's table is partial and in-frame only. The sample shows over 150,000 clones, about 82% of them seen only once. The sample comprised PBMCs. The receptor set was obtained from a male donor in good health and CMV-seronegative.

This clone has a handful of counts. The chain links TRBV28 to TRBJ2-1; D unresolved. CDR3 length equals 11 residues. Trimming stripped 6 bases from V and 4 bases from J, with 4 bases between. CDR1 and CDR2 (germline): MDHEN, SYDVKM. The CDR3 region is CASSQYNEQFF. The CDR3 DNA reads as TGTGCCAGCAGCCAATACAATGAGCAGTTCTTC.

This clone was observed a few times. V gene TRBV5-1 combines with J gene TRBJ2-1; no clear D. V shed 1 base and J shed 4 bases, with 12 bases lying between them. Germline assignment: CDR1 SGHRS and CDR2 YFSETQ. The CDR3 loop spans 15 amino acids. This CDR3 is CASSLSSAGYNEQFF. DNA for the CDR3: TGCGCCAGCAGCTTGAGCAGCGCCGGGTACAATGAGCAGTTCTTC.

This clone was seen only once. The V call is TRBV19, the J call TRBJ1-3; 9 nucleotides line up with TRBD1. The CDR3 runs to 16 residues. Germline V gene data show CDR1 as LNHDA and CDR2 as SQIVND (reference sequence). J lost 4 bases, V lost 4 bases, and 8 bases had no gene match. The CDR3 DNA follows: TGTGCCAGTAGTACCCGGGACAGGGTCTCAGGAAACACCATATATTTT. Protein product: CASSTRDRVSGNTIYF.

This clone has just a few counts. This chain connects TRBV5-6 to TRBJ2-6; D is ambiguous. The CDR3 consists of 13 residues. V lost 5 bases, J lost 2 bases, and 5 bases lay in between. In germline, CDR1 is SGHDT, CDR2 YYEEEE. CDR3 protein: CASSSPGANVLTF. The CDR3 nucleotides are TGTGCCAGCAGTTCTCCTGGGGCCAACGTCCTGACTTTC.

The chain recombines TRBV7-9 with TRBJ1-4, with 8 bases aligning to TRBD1. Germline V CDR1 and CDR2: SEHNR, FQNEAQ (reference sequence). Losses at the gene ends were 2 bases for V and 2 bases for J; bases not matched to a gene: 4. The CDR3 is 16 amino acids. The CDR3: CASSLPRQGTNEKLFF. The DNA of the CDR3 is TGTGCCAGCAGCTTACCCCGACAGGGGACTAATGAAAAACTGTTTTTT. Based on the CDR3 plus reference TRBV7-9 and TRBJ1-4, the full variable domain is DTGVSQNPRHKITKRGQNVTFRCDPISEHNRLYWYRQTLGQGPEFLTYFQNEAQLEKSRLLSDRFSAERPKGSFSTLEIQRTEQGDSAMYLCASSLPRQGTNEKLFFGSGTQLSVL.

The V gene is TRBV30, the J gene TRBJ2-6; D gene unclear. The CDR3 runs 13 residues. Trimming shortened V by 8 bases and J by 4 bases, and 12 bases separated the two germline ends. From germline, CDR1 is GTSNPN and CDR2 SVGIG (reference sequence). The CDR3 loop is CAAWVRGANVLTF. In DNA form, the CDR3 reads TGTGCCGCCTGGGTGCGGGGGGCCAACGTCCTGACTTTC.

The V call is TRBV4-2, the J call TRBJ2-7; 8 nucleotides match TRBD2. The trim removed 0 bases at V and 2 bases at J, leaving 6 bases unmatched. The CDR3 loop spans 16 amino acids. CDR1 is LGHNA and CDR2 is YNFKEQ in the germline V gene. CDR3 residues: CASSQDVAGLPYEQYF. CDR3 nucleotides: TGTGCCAGCAGCCAAGATGTAGCGGGACTCCCCTACGAGCAGTACTTC.

The table lists this clone with a count of one. This chain connects TRBV13 to TRBJ2-7; weak D call: TRBD1 (6 bases). The V end lost 0 bases, the J end lost 4 bases, and 10 bases lay between the germline ends. CDR1 is PRHDT and CDR2 is FYEKMQ in the germline V gene (reference sequence). The CDR3 has 14 amino acids. The CDR3 protein is CASSLGTGHYEQYF. In DNA form, the CDR3 reads TGTGCCAGCAGCTTAGGGACAGGACATTACGAGCAGTACTTC.

This clone has only one observation. The V call is TRBV2, the J call TRBJ2-7, with D possibly matching TRBD2 (6 bases). This CDR3 is 15 amino acids long. Between the trimmed V and J ends, which lost 3 bases and 0 bases, there was a span of 12 bases. Germline lookup yields CDR1 SNHLY and CDR2 FYNNEI. The CDR3 reads CASSDGLARSYEQYF. CDR3 nucleotides: TGTGCCAGCAGTGATGGGCTAGCGCGCTCCTACGAGCAGTACTTC.

V and J are TRBV7-9 and TRBJ2-1, with TRBD2 matching over 7 bases. Germline V CDR1 and CDR2: SEHNR, FQNEAQ (reference sequence). V lost 2 bases to trimming and J lost 0 bases; unmatched junction nucleotides: 1. The length of the CDR3 is 15 residues. The CDR3 region is CASSLSGDSYNEQFF. CDR3 coding DNA: TGTGCCAGCAGCTTAAGCGGGGACTCCTACAATGAGCAGTTCTTC.

The CDR3 loop is CASSPRSYEQYF. In nucleotides, the CDR3 is TGTGCCAGCTCACCCCGGTCATACGAGCAGTACTTC. The chain employs TRBV18 and TRBJ2-7, with D unresolved. This CDR3 is 12 amino acids long. CDR1 KGHSH and CDR2 LQKENI come from the germline V gene. V lost 3 bases, J lost 4 bases, and 7 bases lay in between. Together with reference TRBV18 and TRBJ2-7, the CDR3 gives the full variable domain: NAGVMQNPRHLVRRRGQEARLRCSPMKGHSHVYWYRQLPEEGLKFMVYLQKENIIDESGMPKERFSAEFPKEGPSILRIQQVVRGDSAAYFCASSPRSYEQYFGPGTRLTVT.

This clone was counted a single time. CDR3: CASSYSAGLETQYF. The CDR3 DNA sequence: TGTGCCAGCAGTTACTCGGCAGGGCTAGAGACCCAGTACTTC. This chain connects TRBV6-5 to TRBJ2-5, with a tentative D call TRBD1 (5 bases). The ends were cut back, 0 bases at V and 4 bases at J, with 9 bases in the middle. Germline V gene data show CDR1 as MNHEY and CDR2 as SVGAGI. The CDR3 sequence is 14 residues long.

The genes are TRBV27 and TRBJ2-7; 9 bases fit TRBD1. This CDR3 contains 14 residues. The germline V gene encodes CDR1 MNHEY and CDR2 SMNVEV (reference sequence). The ends lost 8 bases at V and 6 bases at J; junction bases unmatched: 11. Here the CDR3 reads CASGIGTGSAEQYF. In DNA form, the CDR3 reads TGTGCCAGCGGAATTGGGACAGGGTCTGCCGAGCAGTACTTC.

This clone was seen just once. The V gene is TRBV2, the J gene TRBJ2-3; tentatively, D is TRBD1 (6 bases). The CDR3 has 16 amino acids. Trimming shortened V by 3 bases and J by 1 base, and 14 bases separated the two germline ends. CDR1 and CDR2 from the germline V gene are SNHLY and FYNNEI. Here the CDR3 reads CASSEGQGSGTDTQYF. CDR3 nucleotides: TGTGCCAGCAGTGAGGGGCAGGGGAGCGGCACAGATACGCAGTATTTT.

This chain links TRBV7-7 with TRBJ2-5, with TRBD2 matching 12 bases. V dropped 2 bases and J dropped 1; count of bases not matched to a gene: 2. Germline V gene data show CDR1 as SSHAT and CDR2 as FNYEAQ (reference sequence). The length of the CDR3 is 16 residues. CDR3 loop: CASSLRTSGVQETQYF. CDR3 nucleotides: TGTGCCAGCAGCTTAAGGACTAGCGGGGTCCAAGAGACCCAGTACTTC.

This chain uses TRBV7-6 with TRBJ2-3; D remains unclear. The V gene's germline CDR1 is SGHVS and CDR2 FNYEAQ. Deletions cut 5 bases from V and 5 bases from J, with 8 bases between. The CDR3 runs to 12 residues. Here the CDR3 DNA reads TGTGCCAGCAGCACGTTAGAAGATACGCAGTATTTT. Encoded protein: CASSTLEDTQYF.

This clone was seen only a few times. The chain employs TRBV6-5 and TRBJ1-5; the match to TRBD1 covers 9 bases. CDR3 length equals 15 residues. Germline CDR1 MNHEY, CDR2 SVGAGI. The J segment lost 6 bases and the V segment lost 6 bases, leaving 9 bases of the junction unmatched. The CDR3 protein is CASSRKTGGSQPQHF. CDR3 nucleotide sequence: TGTGCCAGCAGCCGTAAAACAGGGGGCTCTCAGCCCCAGCATTTT.

Details on this clone: Other DNA sequences in this sample translate to the same CDR3. CDR3 nucleotide sequence: TGTGCCAGTAGTATTAGCGGAAGCACAGATACGCAGTATTTT. Translating gives CASSISGSTDTQYF. V gene TRBV19 combines with J gene TRBJ2-3; tentative D call: TRBD2 (6 bases). Trimming took 3 bases from V and 0 from J, leaving 7 bases between them. The CDR3 contains 14 residues. Germline loops: CDR1 LNHDA, CDR2 SQIVND (reference sequence).

This sequence joins TRBV7-2 and TRBJ2-5, with 12 bases identical to TRBD2. V dropped 5 bases and J dropped 5; count of bases not matched to a gene: 9. Germline V gives CDR1 SGHTA, CDR2 FQGNSA. The CDR3 totals 16 residues. CDR3 residues: CASSTKTSGRPETQYF. CDR3 sequence (DNA): TGTGCCAGCAGCACTAAGACTAGCGGGAGACCTGAGACCCAGTACTTC.

The count of this clone is one. The chain couples TRBV2 to TRBJ1-2; tentative D call: TRBD1 (6 bases). Germline assignment: CDR1 SNHLY and CDR2 FYNNEI. The V gene lost 4 bases and the J gene lost 3 bases, with 12 bases spanning the gap. The CDR3 totals 14 residues. The CDR3 nucleotides read TGTGCCAGCAGTGGGGGGACAAATTACTATGGCTACACCTTC. It specifies CASSGGTNYYGYTF.

The V gene is TRBV7-6, the J gene TRBJ2-1, with TRBD1 matching over 10 bases. The CDR3 length is 17 residues. With V trimmed by 1 base and J by 0 bases, 3 bases remained unmatched. Germline V gene lookup returns CDR1 SGHVS and CDR2 FNYEAQ. CDR3 in DNA: TGTGCCAGCAGCTTAGAGGGACAGGGGCTCTCCTACAATGAGCAGTTCTTC. Translation: CASSLEGQGLSYNEQFF.

This chain links TRBV6-4 with TRBJ2-7; 12 bases line up with TRBD1. The CDR3 loop spans 15 amino acids. Germline V gene sequence: CDR1 MRHNA, CDR2 SNTAGT. The trim removed 5 bases at V and 6 bases at J, leaving 8 bases unmatched. The CDR3 DNA is TGTGCCAGCAGTCACCGGGACAGGGGGCTTTGCGAGCAGTACTTC. Translation: CASSHRDRGLCEQYF.

The V and J genes are TRBV15 and TRBJ2-2; TRBD2 matches at 8 bases. The CDR3 totals 15 residues. After removal of 6 bases from V and 0 bases from J, the junction contained 3 bases not matched to a gene. CDR1 LNHNV and CDR2 YYDKDF come from the germline V gene (reference sequence). The CDR3 is CATRGGRSNTGELFF. In DNA form, the CDR3 reads TGTGCCACCAGGGGCGGGAGGTCGAACACCGGGGAGCTGTTTTTT.

The rearrangement joins TRBV5-4 to TRBJ1-2, with D perhaps TRBD1 (6 bases). V was clipped by 7 bases and J by 5 bases, with 18 bases between them. The CDR3 length is 14 residues. Germline V CDR1 and CDR2: SGHNT, YYREEE (reference sequence). CDR3 DNA sequence: TGTGCCAGCGGGGCGACAGGCACCCCATATGGCTACACCTTC. Its translation: CASGATGTPYGYTF.

The chain combines TRBV29-1 with TRBJ2-1; weak D call: TRBD2 (6 bases). Germline CDR1 SQVTM, CDR2 ANQGSEA. The CDR3 consists of 13 residues. Trimming stripped 5 bases from V and 8 bases from J, with 16 bases between. CDR3 region: CSVYGGGWDEQFF. The CDR3 DNA follows: TGCAGCGTTTATGGGGGAGGCTGGGATGAGCAGTTCTTC.

The V call is TRBV28, the J call TRBJ1-5; D is undetermined. This CDR3 is 14 amino acids long. CDR1 is MDHEN, CDR2 SYDVKM, per germline. V dropped 7 bases and J dropped 7 bases, with 17 bases sitting between them. The CDR3 region is CASMPRRTGQPQHF. The CDR3 bases are TGTGCCAGCATGCCCAGGAGGACCGGACAGCCCCAGCATTTT.

The chain carries TRBV7-2 and TRBJ2-7, with 9 bases aligning to TRBD1. V dropped 5 bases and J dropped 4; count of bases not matched to a gene: 6. There are 14 residues in the CDR3. Germline CDR1 reads SGHTA; CDR2 reads FQGNSA. In DNA form, the CDR3 reads TGTGCCAGCAGCCCCGGGACAGGGCAATACGAGCAGTACTTC. Residues: CASSPGTGQYEQYF.

V usage is TRBV28 and J usage is TRBJ2-6, with a possible D match to TRBD2 (6 bases). In germline, CDR1 is MDHEN, CDR2 SYDVKM. V was cut by 7 bases and J by 2 bases, with 12 bases left in between. CDR3 length equals 15 residues. For the CDR3, the DNA is TGTGCCAGCAATCTGGGGGGAACTGGGGCCAACGTCCTGACTTTC. Residues: CASNLGGTGANVLTF.

The chain uses TRBV5-1 and TRBJ1-2; 9 positions agree with TRBD1. The CDR3 sequence is 12 residues long. V was pared by 4 bases and J by 14 bases, with 9 bases of the junction left unmatched. CDR1 is SGHRS and CDR2 is YFSETQ in the germline V gene. CDR3 in amino acids: CASSEQGQGPTF. The CDR3 nucleotides are TGCGCCAGCAGCGAGCAGGGACAGGGACCTACCTTC. Full variable domain (rest looked up from reference TRBV5-1 and TRBJ1-2): KAGVTQTPRYLIKTRGQQVTLSCSPISGHRSVSWYQQTPGQGLQFLFEYFSETQRNKGNFPGRFSGRQFSNSRSEMNVSTLELGDSALYLCASSEQGQGPTFGSGTRLTVV.